This T cell receptor (beta chain) stems from a study of vaccination and CD4 T cells after COVID-19. Study context: The study collected post-vaccine samples a median around 70 days after dose two, with a range of 14 to 241. In culture, cells were exposed to overlapping spike peptides from SARS-CoV-2, HCoV-NL63, HCoV-OC43 and HCoV-229E.

On this clonotype itself: The antigen is undetermined.

The Oncomine TCR Beta short-read assay was applied to DNA of cultured CD4+ T cells. From the PCR reads, TCRdb called clonotypes with MiXCR, one entry per CDR3 protein. The table shows approximately 11,000 distinct CDR3 sequences, with about three quarters occurring only once. Treatment here: approximately nine-day PBMC culture with coronavirus spike peptide pools or control peptides (ViraFEST assay). Fresh medium (containing IL-2) replaced half the medium on days 3 and 7. Sequencing was carried out using CD4+ T cells from blood, cultured in vitro. This receptor was taken from a human donor who had recovered from COVID-19.

CDR3 in amino acids: CASSLALATTDTQYF. The DNA of the CDR3 is TGTGCCAGCAGCTTAGCACTAGCAACGACAGATACGCAGTATTTT. The gene calls are TRBV7-3 and TRBJ2-3; D is possibly TRBD2 (6 bases). CDR3 length equals 15 residues. Germline-derived CDR1 and CDR2 are SGHTA and FQGTGA. V was shortened by 2 bases and J by 3 bases, with 12 bases between the two germline ends.